This T cell receptor beta chain was obtained from a study of cytomegalovirus exposure and HLA in healthy donors. V gave up 0 bases and J gave up 4 bases; unmatched junction bases: 9. The germline gives CDR1 SGHVS, CDR2 FQNEAQ. The CDR3 totals 16 residues. The primer mix had 60 Vbeta and 13 Jbeta primers. Sequencing used immunoSEQ multiplex PCR; TCRdb keeps in-frame clones, though not all of them. The sample yields 150,000 to 160,000 clones, approximately 80% seen once. This TCR derives from a woman aged 40 to 50 in good health and CMV-seronegative. The sample taken for sequencing was PBMCs. This chain uses TRBV7-8 with TRBJ2-7; TRBD2 agrees at 7 bases. CDR3 nucleotide sequence: TGTGCCAGCAGCTTAGCGCTAAGCGGGGTTAGGTACGAGCAGTACTTC. Translation: CASSLALSGVRYEQYF.